The next 8 T cell receptor beta chains were all read from a single sample in a study of shared clonotypes between healthy human individuals. Profiling relied on immunoSEQ multiplex PCR, and the TCRdb table lists in-frame clones only, not all of them. Here the sample spans a few million clones, about 92% being singletons. Sequenced sample: naive CD4+ T cells sorted from blood. Subset described: CD45RA+ positively selected. These receptors came from a man younger than 35 in good health.

V and J are TRBV10-3 and TRBJ2-5, with D perhaps being TRBD1 or TRBD2 (7 bases each). Looked up from germline, CDR1 is ENHRY and CDR2 is SYGVKD. Trimming took 11 bases from V and 5 from J, leaving 21 bases between them. The CDR3 covers 14 residues. The CDR3 loop reads CASRGGQGGETQYF. Here the CDR3 DNA reads TGTGCCTCCAGGGGGGGTCAGGGAGGGGAGACCCAGTACTTC.

V and J are TRBV5-6 and TRBJ1-4; 9 nucleotides agree with TRBD1. The V gene's germline CDR1 is SGHDT and CDR2 YYEEEE. This CDR3 region has 17 residues. The trim removed 0 bases at V and 4 bases at J, leaving 7 bases unmatched. The CDR3 here is CASSLAPHRGLNEKLFF. The CDR3 nucleotides are TGTGCCAGCAGCTTGGCCCCCCACAGGGGGCTTAATGAAAAACTGTTTTTT.

CDR3 residues: CASSIGLAGGPRRLGELFF. The CDR3 DNA is TGTGCCAGTAGTATCGGTCTAGCGGGAGGACCCCGTCGGCTCGGGGAGCTGTTTTTT. This chain uses TRBV19 with TRBJ2-2, with TRBD2 matching over 11 bases. Germline trimming cut 3 bases from V and 7 bases from J; bases unmatched to any gene: 16. Germline values: CDR1 LNHDA, CDR2 SQIVND (reference sequence). The CDR3 runs to 19 residues. Using reference TRBV19 and TRBJ2-2 for the parts outside the CDR3, the full variable domain is DGGITQSPKYLFRKEGQNVTLSCEQNLNHDAMYWYRQDPGQGLRLIYYSQIVNDFQKGDIAEGYSVSREKKESFPLTVTSAQKNPTAFYLCASSIGLAGGPRRLGELFFGEGSRLTVL.

Remarks on this clone: The same CDR3 can be traced to other DNA sequences in this sample. J is TRBJ2-5 and V is TRBV18, with TRBD2 as a possible D gene (5 bases). Per the germline V gene, CDR1 is KGHSH and CDR2 is LQKENI. Trimming shortened V by 2 bases and J by 2 bases, and 9 bases separated the two germline ends. CDR3 length: 14 residues. The CDR3 DNA sequence: TGTGCCAGCTCACCAGGAGCGGTTCAAGAGACCCAGTACTTC. Translation gives CASSPGAVQETQYF.

This clone has only a few counts. The V gene is TRBV2, the J gene TRBJ1-1; D remains ambiguous. With 5 bases removed from V and 0 bases from J, the gap between germline ends came to 4 bases. The germline V gene has CDR1 SNHLY and CDR2 FYNNEI. The CDR3 sequence is 12 residues long. CDR3 bases: TGTGCCAGCAGTAAGGTGAACACTGAAGCTTTCTTT. Translated: CASSKVNTEAFF.

The chain has TRBV6-1 and TRBJ1-2; 8 nucleotides align to TRBD1. After removal of 8 bases from V and 4 bases from J, the junction contained 9 bases not matched to a gene. The CDR3 loop spans 14 amino acids. The germline gives CDR1 MNHNS, CDR2 SASEGT. CDR3: CASVWAGGGYGYTF. In DNA form, the CDR3 reads TGTGCCAGCGTTTGGGCAGGGGGCGGCTATGGCTACACCTTC.

V gene TRBV25-1 combines with J gene TRBJ1-1; no definite D call. The V end lost 5 bases, the J end lost 4 bases, and 14 bases lay between the germline ends. The germline gives CDR1 MGHDK, CDR2 SYGVNS. This CDR3 is built from 14 residues. The CDR3 protein is CASSPRGVSTEAFF. The CDR3 nucleotides read TGTGCCAGCAGTCCCCGCGGGGTCAGCACTGAAGCTTTCTTT. Drawing the rest from reference TRBV25-1 and TRBJ1-1, the complete variable domain is EADIYQTPRYLVIGTGKKITLECSQTMGHDKMYWYQQDPGMELHLIHYSYGVNSTEKGDLSSESTVSRIRTEHFPLTLESARPSHTSQYLCASSPRGVSTEAFFGQGTRLTVV.

The rearrangement joins TRBV30 to TRBJ1-4; the D gene is possibly TRBD1 (6 bases). This CDR3 has 13 amino acids. Germline CDR1 and CDR2: GTSNPN and SVGIG (reference sequence). V gave up 3 bases and J gave up 8 bases, with 13 bases separating them. As DNA, the CDR3 is TGTGCCTGGAGAGGGGGGCCCGGGGAAAAACTGTTTTTT. It is translated as CAWRGGPGEKLFF.